These 19 T cell receptor beta chains were all obtained from the same sample, sequenced in a study of T cells after somatic rescue of genetic block. Profiled with immunoSEQ multiplex PCR; TCRdb holds only in-frame clones, not every one. The sample lists approximately 100,000 clones; over 80% were seen once. Input material: peripheral blood mononuclear cells (PBMCs). The receptor set was obtained from a woman between 18 and 30 years old.

V is TRBV5-6 and J is TRBJ1-4, with D possibly TRBD1 on 5 matching bases. CDR1 is SGHDT, CDR2 YYEEEE, per germline. The CDR3 sequence is 16 residues long. The V gene lost 2 bases and the J gene lost 8 bases, with 19 bases spanning the gap. CDR3 nucleotides: TGTGCCAGCAGCTTCAGGGTACAGGCGAACCGAGAAAAACTGTTTTTT. The encoded protein is CASSFRVQANREKLFF.

This rearrangement joins TRBV19 to TRBJ2-1; unclear D gene. Per germline, CDR1 LNHDA and CDR2 SQIVND (reference sequence). V lost 0 bases to trimming and J lost 2 bases, with 8 bases between them. CDR3 length equals 15 residues. CDR3 in amino acids: CASSIDKGTYNEQFF. The CDR3 DNA follows: TGTGCCAGTAGTATAGACAAGGGAACCTACAATGAGCAGTTCTTC.

Only one count was recorded for this clone. This sequence joins TRBV7-9 and TRBJ1-2; D gene unclear. Germline V gene data show CDR1 as SEHNR and CDR2 as FQNEAQ (reference sequence). Between the trimmed V and J ends, which lost 4 bases and 2 bases, there was a span of 17 bases. The CDR3 sequence is 16 residues long. CDR3 sequence: CASSWRVLTENYGYTF. The CDR3 DNA sequence: TGTGCCAGCAGCTGGCGAGTGCTAACTGAAAACTATGGCTACACCTTC.

A word on this clone: Mismatch with germline at one junction end may stem from a read error. The rearrangement joins TRBV7-7 to TRBJ2-5; D call uncertain. CDR1 and CDR2 (germline): SSHAT, FNYEAQ (reference sequence). The CDR3 consists of 13 residues. CDR3 nucleotide sequence: TGTGCTAGCAGCTTGTCTGGGTTGGAGACCCAGTACTTC. This sequence encodes CASSLSGLETQYF.

V usage is TRBV11-3 and J usage is TRBJ2-5; TRBD2 matches 10 bases. Trimming cost V 5 bases and J 5 bases; bases outside gene matches: 8. The CDR3 is 15 residues long. Germline V gives CDR1 SGHNT, CDR2 YENEEA. As DNA, the CDR3 is TGTGCCAGCAGCCCCAGCGGGAGGGCAGGGGAGACCCAGTACTTC. Amino acid sequence: CASSPSGRAGETQYF.

The gene calls are TRBV7-3 and TRBJ2-7; D is uncertain. V was pared by 2 bases and J by 6 bases, with 11 bases between. This CDR3 is 13 amino acids long. Germline V CDR1 and CDR2: SGHTA, FQGTGA. CDR3 in amino acids: CASSLFPHREQYF. CDR3 bases: TGTGCCAGCAGCTTATTCCCCCACCGCGAGCAGTACTTC.

In this sample, this clone is medium-sized. This chain links TRBV4-2 with TRBJ2-2, with D perhaps matching TRBD2 (6 bases). The germline V gene encodes CDR1 LGHNA and CDR2 YNFKEQ. The V and J ends lost 4 bases and 3 bases respectively, with 9 bases between them. This CDR3 has 14 amino acids. The CDR3 DNA reads as TGTGCCAGCAGCCCCCCTAGCGACACCGGGGAGCTGTTTTTT. Its translation is CASSPPSDTGELFF.

In DNA, the CDR3 is TGTGCCTGGGGGGATCCTTCCTCTGGAAACACCATATATTTT. It yields the protein CAWGDPSSGNTIYF. V and J are TRBV30 and TRBJ1-3; no clear D. With 5 bases removed from V and 0 bases from J, the gap between germline ends came to 11 bases. Germline V gives CDR1 GTSNPN, CDR2 SVGIG (reference sequence). The CDR3 has 14 amino acids.

The chain joins TRBV29-1 to TRBJ1-1; D ambiguous. V lost 4 bases and J lost 4, with 7 bases in between. The CDR3 has 11 residues. Per the germline V gene, CDR1 is SQVTM and CDR2 is ANQGSEA. In DNA form, the CDR3 reads TGCAGCGTTGTGGTGGGCACTGAAGCTTTCTTT. Protein sequence: CSVVVGTEAFF.

This clone occurred once. The V gene is TRBV28, the J gene TRBJ1-5; maybe TRBD1 (5 bases). V was shortened by 5 bases and J by 3 bases, with 11 bases between the two germline ends. The CDR3 spans 14 residues. Germline-derived CDR1 and CDR2 are MDHEN and SYDVKM. The CDR3 DNA reads as TGTGCCAGCAGTACCGACAGTCACAATCAGCCCCAGCATTTT. It encodes CASSTDSHNQPQHF.

This chain joins TRBV9 and TRBJ2-1; D unresolved. The germline V gene encodes CDR1 SGDLS and CDR2 YYNGEE. The CDR3 length is 13 residues. V was pared by 3 bases and J by 6 bases, with 10 bases between. The CDR3 coding sequence is TGTGCCAGCAGCGGACCCATTTCCAATGAGCAGTTCTTC. As protein: CASSGPISNEQFF.

A single count supports this clone. The chain combines TRBV7-8 with TRBJ2-5; no firm D call. The germline V gene has CDR1 SGHVS and CDR2 FQNEAQ. V lost 4 bases and J 2 bases, leaving 5 bases between the germline ends. The CDR3 length is 12 residues. The CDR3 DNA reads TGTGCCAGCAGCTCCGTACAAGAGACCCAGTACTTC. Its protein product is CASSSVQETQYF.

The V call is TRBV11-3, the J call TRBJ2-7, with 9 bases matching TRBD2. J lost 1 base, V lost 6 bases, and 19 bases had no gene match. This CDR3 is 19 amino acids long. From germline, CDR1 is SGHNT and CDR2 YENEEA. In nucleotides, the CDR3 is TGTGCCAGCAGTTATGAGGGCGGGAGGGCCGGCTGGCCTTCCTACGAGCAGTACTTC. Translation: CASSYEGGRAGWPSYEQYF.

V gene TRBV19 combines with J gene TRBJ2-6; TRBD1 matches 7 bases. The CDR3 loop spans 15 amino acids. Germline trimming cut 7 bases from V and 2 bases from J; bases unmatched to any gene: 5. CDR1 LNHDA and CDR2 SQIVND come from the germline V gene (reference sequence). CDR3 region: CASIKGAAGANVLTF. The CDR3 DNA reads TGTGCCAGTATCAAGGGGGCTGCTGGGGCCAACGTCCTGACTTTC.

V gene TRBV5-1 combines with J gene TRBJ2-1; a weak D match, TRBD1 (5 bases). This CDR3 is built from 15 residues. Between the trimmed V and J ends, which lost 0 bases and 6 bases, there was a span of 13 bases. Germline V CDR1 and CDR2: SGHRS, YFSETQ. CDR3 DNA: TGCGCCAGCAGCTTGGGGCCAGGGATAGGCAATGAGCAGTTCTTC. Protein: CASSLGPGIGNEQFF.

This clone was detected a few times. This chain links TRBV5-6 with TRBJ2-3; D is uncertain. V shed 4 bases and J shed 5 bases, with 14 bases lying between them. CDR1 SGHDT and CDR2 YYEEEE come from the germline V gene. The CDR3 totals 14 residues. CDR3 in amino acids: CASSADRRQDTQYF. The CDR3 region has the DNA TGTGCCAGCAGCGCCGACCGGCGCCAAGATACGCAGTATTTT.

The J gene is TRBJ1-2, the V gene TRBV5-1; the D is unclear. The germline V gene has CDR1 SGHRS and CDR2 YFSETQ. V lost 4 bases, J lost 0 bases, and 10 bases lay in between. This CDR3 region has 14 residues. The CDR3: CASSTEGPNYGYTF. The CDR3 DNA sequence: TGCGCCAGCAGCACGGAAGGACCTAACTATGGCTACACCTTC. Full variable domain (remainder filled in from reference TRBV5-1 and TRBJ1-2): KAGVTQTPRYLIKTRGQQVTLSCSPISGHRSVSWYQQTPGQGLQFLFEYFSETQRNKGNFPGRFSGRQFSNSRSEMNVSTLELGDSALYLCASSTEGPNYGYTFGSGTRLTVV.

The chain employs TRBV15 and TRBJ2-7; D perhaps matches TRBD2 (6 bases). The length of the CDR3 is 16 residues. Trimming removed 0 bases at V and 7 bases at J, with 19 bases between. The germline V gene has CDR1 LNHNV and CDR2 YYDKDF (reference sequence). Written as DNA, the CDR3 is TGTGCCACCAGCAGAGACCCGGCGGGGCAGATTCGGGAGCAGTACTTC. Its translation is CATSRDPAGQIREQYF.

The V gene is TRBV5-1, the J gene TRBJ1-5; D call uncertain. Trimming stripped 5 bases from V and 5 bases from J, with 11 bases between. The length of the CDR3 is 13 residues. Per germline, CDR1 SGHRS and CDR2 YFSETQ. CDR3 coding DNA: TGCGCCAGCAGACCTGACCCAGATCAGCCCCAGCATTTT. As protein: CASRPDPDQPQHF.